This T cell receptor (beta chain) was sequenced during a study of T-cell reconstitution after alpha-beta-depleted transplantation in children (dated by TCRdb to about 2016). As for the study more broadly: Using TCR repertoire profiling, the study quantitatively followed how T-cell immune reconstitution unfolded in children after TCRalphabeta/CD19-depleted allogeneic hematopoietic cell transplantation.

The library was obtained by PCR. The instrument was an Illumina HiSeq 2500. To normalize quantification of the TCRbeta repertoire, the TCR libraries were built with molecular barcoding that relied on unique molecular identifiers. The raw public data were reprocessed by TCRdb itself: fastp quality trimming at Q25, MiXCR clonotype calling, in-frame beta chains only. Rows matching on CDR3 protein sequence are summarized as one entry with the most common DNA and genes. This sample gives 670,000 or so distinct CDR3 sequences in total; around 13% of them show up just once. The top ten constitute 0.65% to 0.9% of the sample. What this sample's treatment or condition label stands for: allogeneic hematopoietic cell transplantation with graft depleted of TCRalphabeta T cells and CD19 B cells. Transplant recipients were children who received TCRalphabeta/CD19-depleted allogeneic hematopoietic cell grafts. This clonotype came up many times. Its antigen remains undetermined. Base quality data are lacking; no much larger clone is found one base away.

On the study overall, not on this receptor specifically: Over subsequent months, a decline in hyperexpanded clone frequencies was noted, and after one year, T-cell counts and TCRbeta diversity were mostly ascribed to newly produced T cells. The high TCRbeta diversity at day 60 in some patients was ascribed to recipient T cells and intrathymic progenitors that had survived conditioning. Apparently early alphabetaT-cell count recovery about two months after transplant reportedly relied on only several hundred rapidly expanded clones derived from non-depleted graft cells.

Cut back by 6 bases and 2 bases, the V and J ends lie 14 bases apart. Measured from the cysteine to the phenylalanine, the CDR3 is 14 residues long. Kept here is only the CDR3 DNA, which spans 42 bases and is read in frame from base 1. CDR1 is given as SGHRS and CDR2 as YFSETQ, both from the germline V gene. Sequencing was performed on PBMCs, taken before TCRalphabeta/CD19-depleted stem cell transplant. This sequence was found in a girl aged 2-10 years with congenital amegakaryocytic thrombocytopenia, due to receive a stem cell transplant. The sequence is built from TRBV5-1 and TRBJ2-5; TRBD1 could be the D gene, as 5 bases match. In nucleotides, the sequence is TGCGCCAGCAAAAAACCCCAGGGACAAGAGACCCAGTACTTC. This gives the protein CASKKPQGQETQYF.